This TCR beta chain stems from a study of siplizumab effects on memory and regulatory T cells. Assay used: immunoSEQ multiplex PCR; TCRdb lists only in-frame clones, some missing. The top ten hold approximately 0.3% of the sample, which has 99,000 or so clones, 85% to 95% seen once. The V gene's germline CDR1 is MNHEY and CDR2 SVGAGI. The CDR3 contains 12 residues. V gave up 10 bases and J gave up 1 base, with 10 bases separating them. The V gene is TRBV6-5, the J gene TRBJ1-1; D ambiguous. The receptor comes from a human donor in good health. The sequencing input was CD4+ T cells sorted from blood. In DNA, the CDR3 is TGTGCCACCACGGACGGGAACACTGAAGCTTTCTTT. As protein: CATTDGNTEAFF.